This T cell receptor (beta chain) originates from a study of T and B cells in COVID-19 patients. Study in general: COVID-19 patients gave peripheral blood either during active infection or after recovery. Study-wide points: Sorted SARS-CoV-2-responsive or tetramer+ T cells and CD4+, regulatory and CD8+ subsets were not yet sequenced. Highly clonal in active COVID-19, TRB repertoires exceeded healthy-donor diversity and richness at recovery. In COVID-19 patients, T cell receptor beta variable and joining gene use was reportedly strongly skewed.

TRB rearrangements were amplified by multiplex PCR with BIOMED2 TRB-A/B primers. Via MiXCR, TCRdb re-called the multiplex PCR reads, giving one row per CDR3 protein. The sample lists approximately 6,000 distinct CDR3 sequences; 27% were seen once. Note on this clonotype: The target antigen is unknown. A much larger clone sits a single nucleotide away, making a read error possible.

Germline CDR1 SGHNT, CDR2 YYREEE (reference sequence). Unmatched junction bases numbered 6, after V lost 4 bases and J lost 0 bases. This CDR3 is 16 amino acids long. TRB was amplified from around 250-500 ng of blood genomic DNA. Specimen: blood. The rearrangement joins TRBV5-4 to TRBJ2-1; 8 bases map to TRBD2. The receptor's source is a human donor with active COVID-19. The donor label of this sample is uncertain. The CDR3 sequence: CASSQVAGGSYNEQFF. CDR3 DNA sequence: TGTGCCAGCAGCCAGGTGGCGGGGGGCTCCTACAATGAGCAGTTCTTC.